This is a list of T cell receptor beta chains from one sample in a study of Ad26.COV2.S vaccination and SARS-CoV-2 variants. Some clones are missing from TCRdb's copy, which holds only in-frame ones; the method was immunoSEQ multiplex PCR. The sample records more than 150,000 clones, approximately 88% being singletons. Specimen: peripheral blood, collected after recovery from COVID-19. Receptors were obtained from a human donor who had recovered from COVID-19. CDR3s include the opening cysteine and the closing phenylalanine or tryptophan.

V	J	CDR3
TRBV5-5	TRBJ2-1	CASSLEVILGLAAYNEQFF
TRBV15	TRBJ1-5	CATSRDISSNQPQHF
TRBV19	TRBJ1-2	CASSIDRAAYGYTF
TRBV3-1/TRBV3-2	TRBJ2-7	CASSRTSGYYLTYEQYF
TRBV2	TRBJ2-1	CASGGLAGARQFF
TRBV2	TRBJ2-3	CASSSRDRGPDTQYF
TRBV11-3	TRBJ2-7	CASSLGYGKYSYEQYF
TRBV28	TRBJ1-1	CASSLGQGTEAFF
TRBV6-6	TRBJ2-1	CASSPWGLSSGRTTGNEQFF
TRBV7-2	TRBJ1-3	CASSLAPTGNTIYF
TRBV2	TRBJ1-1	CASRLRGGNTEAFF
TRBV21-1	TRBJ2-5	CASSTRDRGGETQYF
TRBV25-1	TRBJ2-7	CASSERTRPYEQYF
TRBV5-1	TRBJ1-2	CASSPGGAYGYTF
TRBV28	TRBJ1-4	CASRWGATNEKLFF
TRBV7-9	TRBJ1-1	CASSLHGNTEAFF
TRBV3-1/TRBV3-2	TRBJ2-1	CASSPGLAGVYNEQFF
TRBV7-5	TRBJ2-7	CARSCRLRGSHEQYF
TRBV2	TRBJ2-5	CASINDRGPWRAQETQYF
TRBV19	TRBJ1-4	CASSYYGTAPTNEKLFF
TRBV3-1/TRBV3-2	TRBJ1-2	CASSPLGRGRSNYGYTF
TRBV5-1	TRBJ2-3	CASSLDGPTDTQYF
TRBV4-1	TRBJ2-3	CASSLTGTGYTDTQYF
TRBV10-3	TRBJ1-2	CAIRYGTGVDYGYTF
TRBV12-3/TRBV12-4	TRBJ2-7	CASSYYTYEQYF
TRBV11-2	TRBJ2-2	CASSSTLPGLATNTGELFF
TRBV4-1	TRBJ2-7	CASSQVSGQWIYEQYF
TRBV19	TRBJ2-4	CASRPQGQGAVSIQYF
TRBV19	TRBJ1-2	CASSIDLSLTGGVYGYTF
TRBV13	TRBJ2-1	CASSFVLAGGRYNEQFF
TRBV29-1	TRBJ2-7	CSAGSGQGGYEQYF
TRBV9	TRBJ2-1	CASSVGSGGNSYNEQFF
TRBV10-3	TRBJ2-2	CAISKDRDEAGELFF